This T cell receptor (beta chain) comes out of a study of T cell responses to AZD1222 COVID-19 vaccine. Study results and caveats: Repertoire collection took place solely once the T cell response had peaked.

Whether given at about 4 or about 12 weeks, second doses were pooled. The CDR3 extends over 13 amino acids. V shed 3 bases, J shed 4 bases, and the junction held 2 bases outside the gene matches. The germline CDR1 and CDR2 sequences are LNHDA and SQIVND (reference sequence). Sequencing used immunoSEQ multiplex PCR; TCRdb keeps in-frame clones, though not all of them. The sample records some 130,000 clones, around 90% being singletons. To note about this clone: Its antigen remains unidentified.

J is TRBJ2-5 and V is TRBV19, with 7 bases that match TRBD2. This TCR was sampled from an adult who received the AZD1222 COVID-19 vaccine. The starting material was peripheral blood, obtained 28 days after the second AZD1222 dose. CDR3: CASSIASGETQYF. The CDR3 coding sequence is TGTGCCAGTAGTATCGCTAGCGGAGAGACCCAGTACTTC. The full variable domain, in which reference TRBV19 and TRBJ2-5 provide the parts outside the CDR3, is DGGITQSPKYLFRKEGQNVTLSCEQNLNHDAMYWYRQDPGQGLRLIYYSQIVNDFQKGDIAEGYSVSREKKESFPLTVTSAQKNPTAFYLCASSIASGETQYFGPGTRLLVL.